This T cell receptor (beta chain) was identified in a study of CXCR3-negative and CXCR3-positive naive CD8 T cells. Overall study results and limits: Against CXCR3-negative naive cells, CXCR3-positive naive cells showed more hydrophobic TRB CDR3s.

CD45RO-CCR7+CD27+CD95- marked naive CD8+ T cells. Germline assignment: CDR1 SEHNR and CDR2 FQNEAQ (reference sequence). The CDR3 covers 17 residues. The method, 5' RACE with UMI labels, was used to prepare the TRB cDNA libraries. TCRdb reprocessed the 5' RACE reads and reports one entry per CDR3 protein, with no DNA. This sample's clone table lists 150,000 or so distinct CDR3 sequences. Remarks on this clonotype: The target antigen is unknown.

The material sequenced was naive CXCR3+ CD8+ T cells from blood. Subset meaning: CD45RO-CCR7+CD27+CD95- naive CD8+ T cells expressing CXCR3 (TNR3+). V gene TRBV7-9 combines with J gene TRBJ2-5; TCRdb calls TRBD2, which cannot be checked without DNA. The clonotype originates from a human donor in good health. Some clones in this sample may be carry-over from other donors' samples. This CDR3 reads CASSLAVGAAGRETQYF.